What follows are 3 T cell receptor beta chains derived from one specimen sequenced in a study of cytomegalovirus exposure and HLA in healthy donors. PCR used 60 Vbeta primers and 13 Jbeta primers. The data were produced by immunoSEQ multiplex PCR, yet TCRdb's version contains in-frame clones alone and is incomplete. The table lists about 200,000 clones, 82% of them singletons. Sequenced: PBMCs. These receptors were collected from a woman in her thirties or forties in good health and CMV-seronegative.

The rearrangement links TRBV6-6 to TRBJ2-3, with no clear D. There are 12 residues in the CDR3. Germline CDR1 and CDR2: MNHNY and SVGAGI (reference sequence). The V end lost 6 bases, the J end lost 2 bases, and 6 bases lay between the germline ends. CDR3 bases: TGTGCCAGCAGAAGAGACACAGATACGCAGTATTTT. Translated, it gives CASRRDTDTQYF.

The table lists this clone with a few counts. DNA for the CDR3: TGTGCCAGCAGCTTAAACCCCGGGGAGGAGAACTACGAGCAGTACTTC. Translation gives CASSLNPGEENYEQYF. The chain recombines TRBV7-6 with TRBJ2-7; a weak D match, TRBD2 (6 bases). In germline, CDR1 is SGHVS, CDR2 FNYEAQ. This CDR3 region has 16 residues. Trimming removed 2 bases from V and 3 bases from J, with 17 bases in between.

This chain uses TRBV7-8 with TRBJ1-1, with D possibly TRBD1 on 6 matching bases. The CDR3 is 13 residues long. The V and J ends lost 0 bases and 9 bases respectively, with 11 bases between them. The germline V gene has CDR1 SGHVS and CDR2 FQNEAQ. This CDR3 is CASSLALDSKAFF. In DNA form, the CDR3 reads TGTGCCAGCAGCTTAGCCTTGGACAGTAAAGCTTTCTTT.